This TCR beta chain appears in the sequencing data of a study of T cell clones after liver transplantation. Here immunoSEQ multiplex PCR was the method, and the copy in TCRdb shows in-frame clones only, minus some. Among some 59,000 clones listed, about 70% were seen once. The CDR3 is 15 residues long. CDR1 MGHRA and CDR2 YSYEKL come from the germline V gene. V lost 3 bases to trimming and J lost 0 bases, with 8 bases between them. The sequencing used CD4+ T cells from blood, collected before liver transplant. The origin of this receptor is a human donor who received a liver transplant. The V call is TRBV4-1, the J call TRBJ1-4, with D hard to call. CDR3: CASSQGRATNEKLFF. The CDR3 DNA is TGCGCCAGCAGCCAGGGCCGCGCAACTAATGAAAAACTGTTTTTT.